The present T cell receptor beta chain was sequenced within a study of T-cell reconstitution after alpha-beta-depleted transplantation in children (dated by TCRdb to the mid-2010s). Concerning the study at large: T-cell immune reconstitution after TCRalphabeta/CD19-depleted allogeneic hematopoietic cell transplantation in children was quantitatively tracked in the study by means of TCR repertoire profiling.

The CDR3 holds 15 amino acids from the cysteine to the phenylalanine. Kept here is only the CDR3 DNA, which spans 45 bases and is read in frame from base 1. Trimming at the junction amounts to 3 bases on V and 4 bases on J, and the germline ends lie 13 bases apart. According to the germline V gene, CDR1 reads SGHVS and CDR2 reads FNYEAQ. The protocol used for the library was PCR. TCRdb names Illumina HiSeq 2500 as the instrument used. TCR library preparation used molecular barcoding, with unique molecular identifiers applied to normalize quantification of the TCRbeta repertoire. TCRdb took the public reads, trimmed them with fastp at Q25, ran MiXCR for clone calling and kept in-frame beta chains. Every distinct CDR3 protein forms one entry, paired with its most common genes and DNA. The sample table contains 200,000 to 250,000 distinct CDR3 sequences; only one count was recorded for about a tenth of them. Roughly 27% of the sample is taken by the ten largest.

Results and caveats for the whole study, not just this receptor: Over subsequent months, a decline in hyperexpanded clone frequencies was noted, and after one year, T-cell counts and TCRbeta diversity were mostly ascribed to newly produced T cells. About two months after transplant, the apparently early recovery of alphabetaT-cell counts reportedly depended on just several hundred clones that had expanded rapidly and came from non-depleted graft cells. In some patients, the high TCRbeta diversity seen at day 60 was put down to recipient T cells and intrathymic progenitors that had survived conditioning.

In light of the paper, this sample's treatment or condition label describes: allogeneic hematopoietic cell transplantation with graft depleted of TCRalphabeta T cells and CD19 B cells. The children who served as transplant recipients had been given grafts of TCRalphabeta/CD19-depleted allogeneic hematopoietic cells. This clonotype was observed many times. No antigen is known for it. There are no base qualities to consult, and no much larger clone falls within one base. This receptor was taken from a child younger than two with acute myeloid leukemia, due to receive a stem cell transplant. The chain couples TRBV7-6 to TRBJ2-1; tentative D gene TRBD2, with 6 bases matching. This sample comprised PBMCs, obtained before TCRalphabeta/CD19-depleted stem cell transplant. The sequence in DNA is TGTGCCAGCAGCTTCGTACTAGCAAAGTACAATGAGCAGTTCTTC. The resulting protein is CASSFVLAKYNEQFF.